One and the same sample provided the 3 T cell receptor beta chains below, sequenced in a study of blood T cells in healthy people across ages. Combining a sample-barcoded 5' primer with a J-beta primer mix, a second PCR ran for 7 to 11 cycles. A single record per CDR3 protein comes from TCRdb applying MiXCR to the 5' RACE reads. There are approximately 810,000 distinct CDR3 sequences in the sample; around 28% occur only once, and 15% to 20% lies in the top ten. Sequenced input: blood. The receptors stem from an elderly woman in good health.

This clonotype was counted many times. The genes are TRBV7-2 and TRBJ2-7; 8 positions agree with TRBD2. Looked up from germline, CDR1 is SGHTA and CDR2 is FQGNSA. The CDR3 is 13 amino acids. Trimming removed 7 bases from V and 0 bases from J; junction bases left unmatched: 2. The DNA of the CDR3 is TGTGCCAGCACGACTAGCGACTCCTACGAGCAGTACTTC. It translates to CASTTSDSYEQYF.

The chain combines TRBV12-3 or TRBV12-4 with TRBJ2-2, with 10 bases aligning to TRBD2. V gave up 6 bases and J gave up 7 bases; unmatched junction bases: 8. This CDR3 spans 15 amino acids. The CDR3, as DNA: TGTGCCAGCAGCGACCCGGGACTAGCGATCGGGGAGCTGTTTTTT. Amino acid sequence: CASSDPGLAIGELFF.

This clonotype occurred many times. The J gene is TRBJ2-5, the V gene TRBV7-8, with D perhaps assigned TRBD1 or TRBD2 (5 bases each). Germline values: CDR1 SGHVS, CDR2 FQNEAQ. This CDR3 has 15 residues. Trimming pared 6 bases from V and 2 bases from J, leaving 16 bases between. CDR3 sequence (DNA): TGTGCCAGCAGATCGGGACGGAATCAACAAGAGACCCAGTACTTC. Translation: CASRSGRNQQETQYF.